These 30 T cell receptor beta chains were all obtained from the same sample, sequenced in a study of response to subunit inactivated influenza vaccine. TCRdb re-analysed the RT-PCR reads in MiXCR, keeping a single row per CDR3 protein. The sample carries about 830,000 distinct CDR3 sequences, 15% to 20% recorded once. The material sequenced was PBMCs from blood, taken roughly 5 days after vaccination. The receptors were gathered from a man in his fifties or sixties who received an inactivated influenza vaccine.

The sample holds a few counts of this clonotype. V gene TRBV4-2 combines with J gene TRBJ1-6, with no clear D. Germline V gives CDR1 LGHNA, CDR2 YNFKEQ. V gave up 0 bases and J gave up 6 bases, with 6 bases separating them. CDR3 size: 14 residues. Written as DNA, the CDR3 is TGTGCCAGCAGCCAAGATGAGATTAATTCACCCCTCCACTTT. Translation gives CASSQDEINSPLHF.

The chain has TRBV7-7 and TRBJ2-1; the D is unclear. V was clipped by 4 bases and J by 9 bases, with 13 bases between them. CDR1 and CDR2 (germline): SSHAT, FNYEAQ (reference sequence). This CDR3 region has 13 residues. The CDR3 spells CASSSLTRSEQFF. Written as DNA, the CDR3 is TGTGCCAGCAGCTCACTGACGAGGAGTGAGCAGTTCTTC.

This clonotype has more than one count but fewer than ten. Here the CDR3 reads CASTPAWTFVRNNSPLHF. The CDR3 region has the DNA TGTGCCAGCACGCCGGCCTGGACATTCGTGAGGAATAATTCACCCCTCCACTTT. This rearrangement joins TRBV11-1 to TRBJ1-6; D is perhaps TRBD1 (5 bases). The CDR3 totals 18 residues. Trimming took 7 bases from V and 5 from J, leaving 24 bases between them. Germline loops: CDR1 SGHAT, CDR2 FQDESV (reference sequence).

The chain is built from TRBV7-2 and TRBJ2-2; possibly TRBD1 for D (5 bases). Germline values: CDR1 SGHTA, CDR2 FQGNSA. The CDR3 is made up of 17 amino acids. V lost 0 bases and J lost 2, with 13 bases in between. CDR3 amino acids: CASSLAGPGRNTGELFF. DNA for the CDR3: TGTGCCAGCAGCTTAGCGGGGCCAGGGCGAAACACCGGGGAGCTGTTTTTT.

In this sample, this clonotype turned up a few times. The gene calls are TRBV20-1 and TRBJ2-7; weak D call: TRBD2 (5 bases). Trimming pared 0 bases from V and 0 bases from J, leaving 9 bases between. Germline V CDR1 and CDR2: DFQATT, SNEGSKA (reference sequence). The CDR3 runs to 14 residues. The CDR3 region has the DNA TGCAGTGCTAGAGATCTCGGGGTCTCCTACGAGCAGTACTTC. Translation: CSARDLGVSYEQYF.

This clonotype was detected only a few times. This sequence joins TRBV7-9 and TRBJ2-1, with D possibly called TRBD1 or TRBD2 (7 bases each). The CDR3 covers 15 residues. The V end lost 5 bases, the J end lost 7 bases, and 18 bases lay between the germline ends. Per germline, CDR1 SEHNR and CDR2 FQNEAQ (reference sequence). CDR3 region: CASSPDQGGRNEQFF. The CDR3 DNA is TGTGCCAGCAGCCCTGATCAGGGGGGGAGAAATGAGCAGTTCTTC.

This clonotype was observed a few times. This rearrangement joins TRBV30 to TRBJ2-7, with 7 bases fitting TRBD1. Trimming took 7 bases from V and 5 from J; bases not matched to a gene: 5. The CDR3 is 11 residues long. Looked up from germline, CDR1 is GTSNPN and CDR2 is SVGIG (reference sequence). The CDR3 DNA reads as TGTGCCTCCGACAGGGTCCACGAGCAGTACTTC. It codes for CASDRVHEQYF. Using reference TRBV30 and TRBJ2-7 for the parts outside the CDR3, the full variable domain is SQTIHQWPATLVQPVGSPLSLECTVEGTSNPNLYWYRQAAGRGLQLLFYSVGIGQISSEVPQNLSASRPQDRQFILSSKKLLLSDSGFYLCASDRVHEQYFGPGTRLTVT.

This clonotype appeared a few times. The rearrangement links TRBV3-1 to TRBJ2-1; 12 bases are a match to TRBD2. Germline V gene lookup returns CDR1 LGHDT and CDR2 YNNKEL (reference sequence). This CDR3 spans 16 amino acids. Unmatched junction bases numbered 3, after V lost 1 base and J lost 5 bases. For the CDR3, the DNA is TGTGCCAGCAGCCAAGTTAGACTAGCGGGGGACAATGAGCAGTTCTTC. Translated, it gives CASSQVRLAGDNEQFF.

The chain links TRBV3-1 to TRBJ2-2; 10 bases are shared with TRBD1. CDR1 and CDR2 (germline): LGHDT, YNNKEL (reference sequence). This CDR3 comprises 13 residues. V was pared by 8 bases and J by 8 bases, with 5 bases of the junction left unmatched. The CDR3 bases are TGTGCCAGCCGGGACAGGGGTCGAGGGGAGCTGTTTTTT. Its protein is CASRDRGRGELFF.

The rearrangement joins TRBV4-2 to TRBJ2-1; unclear D gene. CDR3 size: 14 residues. The V end was cut by 3 bases, the J end by 3 bases, with 9 bases between. Germline V CDR1 and CDR2: LGHNA, YNFKEQ. CDR3 bases: TGTGCCAGCAGCCAGCCATCTTACTACAATGAGCAGTTCTTC. Translating it yields CASSQPSYYNEQFF.

This chain connects TRBV12-3 or TRBV12-4 to TRBJ1-5; D may be TRBD1 (5 bases). There are 16 residues in the CDR3. The V end was cut by 3 bases, the J end by 4 bases, with 16 bases between. CDR3 residues: CASSLGRALANQPQHF. CDR3 nucleotides: TGTGCCAGCAGTTTGGGCAGGGCGTTGGCAAATCAGCCCCAGCATTTT.

The CDR3 DNA reads TGCGCCAGCAGCCCGCCGCTCGGCGGGGAGCTGTTTTTT. This sequence encodes CASSPPLGGELFF. The chain links TRBV5-1 to TRBJ2-2; D not certain. The CDR3 sequence is 13 residues long. Deletions cut 4 bases from V and 7 bases from J, with 11 bases between. Germline CDR1 is SGHRS and CDR2 is YFSETQ. Filled out from reference TRBV5-1 and TRBJ2-2, the complete variable domain reads KAGVTQTPRYLIKTRGQQVTLSCSPISGHRSVSWYQQTPGQGLQFLFEYFSETQRNKGNFPGRFSGRQFSNSRSEMNVSTLELGDSALYLCASSPPLGGELFFGEGSRLTVL.

The gene calls are TRBV15 and TRBJ2-7, with TRBD1 matching over 7 bases. Germline values: CDR1 LNHNV, CDR2 YYDKDF (reference sequence). CDR3 size: 15 residues. V lost 0 bases, J lost 0 bases, and 2 bases stayed unmatched. Here the CDR3 reads CATSREGDSSYEQYF. For the CDR3, the DNA is TGTGCCACCAGCAGAGAGGGGGACAGCTCCTACGAGCAGTACTTC.

This clonotype showed up just a few times. The rearrangement links TRBV20-1 to TRBJ1-1; D is uncertain. Germline CDR1 is DFQATT and CDR2 is SNEGSKA (reference sequence). The CDR3 contains 14 residues. V shed 0 bases and J shed 1 base, with 9 bases lying between them. CDR3 bases: TGCAGTGCTAGAGACCCGAAAAAGAACACTGAAGCTTTCTTT. This encodes CSARDPKKNTEAFF.

This chain connects TRBV20-1 to TRBJ2-7, with 8 nucleotides matching TRBD2. The CDR3 loop spans 15 amino acids. Germline trimming cut 6 bases from V and 1 base from J; bases unmatched to any gene: 11. Germline CDR1 and CDR2: DFQATT and SNEGSKA (reference sequence). Here the CDR3 DNA reads TGCAGTGCAGAGGATCTAGCGGGTCTATCCTACGAGCAGTACTTC. Its protein is CSAEDLAGLSYEQYF.

This chain uses TRBV6-1 with TRBJ2-7, with 7 bases matching TRBD1. J lost 0 bases, V lost 6 bases, and 11 bases had no gene match. The CDR3 consists of 16 residues. Germline CDR1 MNHNS, CDR2 SASEGT. The DNA of the CDR3 is TGTGCCAGCAGGGACCCGGGACAGCCCAGCTCCTACGAGCAGTACTTC. This codes for CASRDPGQPSSYEQYF.

This clonotype was recorded many times. The chain carries TRBV9 and TRBJ2-3; TRBD2 aligns across 13 bases. Germline CDR1 SGDLS, CDR2 YYNGEE. The CDR3 contains 15 residues. J lost 4 bases, V lost 3 bases, and 2 bases had no gene match. CDR3: CASSAGLAGPDTQYF. CDR3 sequence (DNA): TGTGCCAGCAGCGCGGGACTAGCGGGACCAGATACGCAGTATTTT.

Of note for this clonotype: The junction and the germline gene differ at one end; a read error may be behind it. This chain connects TRBV12-3 or TRBV12-4 to TRBJ2-1, with 9 bases that match TRBD1. CDR3 length: 15 residues. The CDR3 nucleotides read TGTACCAGCGTTCTCGAGGCGGGACAGGGCTATGAGCAGTTCTTC. This codes for CTSVLEAGQGYEQFF.

This clonotype appeared a few times. The rearrangement uses TRBV20-1 and TRBJ2-7, with 8 positions matching TRBD1. The germline V gene encodes CDR1 DFQATT and CDR2 SNEGSKA (reference sequence). V was clipped by 5 bases and J by 2 bases; unmatched bases: 8. The CDR3 is 14 amino acids. The CDR3 is CSAAGGSVPYEQYF. The CDR3 region has the DNA TGCAGTGCTGCAGGGGGCAGTGTCCCCTACGAGCAGTACTTC.

A few counts support this clonotype. The chain is built from TRBV28 and TRBJ1-5; D may be TRBD1 (6 bases). V was cut by 5 bases and J by 6 bases, with 14 bases left in between. This CDR3 is built from 14 residues. Germline CDR1 reads MDHEN; CDR2 reads SYDVKM. CDR3 nucleotide sequence: TGTGCCAGCAGTACTTTACAGGGTACTCAGCCCCAGCATTTT. This encodes CASSTLQGTQPQHF.

This clonotype was picked up a small number of times. V is TRBV21-1 and J is TRBJ2-5; the table's D call TRBD1 went unverified against the DNA. TRBV21-1 is flagged as a pseudogene. This CDR3 is 18 amino acids long. The CDR3 sequence: CASSKNKAQRGRLETQYF. CDR3 nucleotides: TGTGCCAGCAGCAAAAACAAGGCGCAAAGGGGGCGTCTAGAGACCCAGTACTTC.

This clonotype was counted a few times. V and J are TRBV5-1 and TRBJ2-1; D is perhaps TRBD1 or TRBD2 (6 bases each). CDR1 and CDR2 from the germline V gene are SGHRS and YFSETQ. V was clipped by 0 bases and J by 7 bases, with 14 bases between them. This CDR3 region has 15 residues. The CDR3 nucleotides read TGCGCCAGCAGCTTGGCCCGGGGGCTTTTGAATGAGCAGTTCTTC. It is translated as CASSLARGLLNEQFF. The variable domain in full, with the rest retrieved from reference TRBV5-1 and TRBJ2-1, is KAGVTQTPRYLIKTRGQQVTLSCSPISGHRSVSWYQQTPGQGLQFLFEYFSETQRNKGNFPGRFSGRQFSNSRSEMNVSTLELGDSALYLCASSLARGLLNEQFFGPGTRLTVL.

This clonotype has more than one count but fewer than ten. V and J are TRBV2 and TRBJ1-5, with D possibly being TRBD1 (5 bases). CDR3 size: 14 residues. Trimming pared 7 bases from V and 6 bases from J, leaving 16 bases between. Germline CDR1 and CDR2: SNHLY and FYNNEI. CDR3 protein: CASKDPGLGQPQHF. CDR3 nucleotides: TGTGCCAGCAAGGATCCGGGGCTGGGTCAGCCCCAGCATTTT. The whole variable domain, filled in from reference TRBV2 and TRBJ1-5, reads EPEVTQTPSHQVTQMGQEVILRCVPISNHLYFYWYRQILGQKVEFLVSFYNNEISEKSEIFDDQFSVERPDGSNFTLKIRSTKLEDSAMYFCASKDPGLGQPQHFGDGTRLSIL.

This clonotype was observed a handful of times. The rearrangement joins TRBV27 to TRBJ2-4; either TRBD1 or TRBD2 may fit D (6 bases each). CDR3 length: 13 residues. Looked up from germline, CDR1 is MNHEY and CDR2 is SMNVEV (reference sequence). The V gene lost 2 bases and the J gene lost 9 bases, with 11 bases spanning the gap. In DNA form, the CDR3 reads TGTGCCAGCAGTTTAGTTCGGGGGCGCATTCAGTACTTC. This gives the protein CASSLVRGRIQYF.

The gene calls are TRBV11-2 and TRBJ2-1; TRBD2 is a possible D gene (6 bases). Trimming left V 1 base short and J 1 base short, with 8 bases between. CDR1 is SGHAT and CDR2 is FQNNGV in the germline V gene. The CDR3 runs 15 residues. The CDR3 nucleotides are TGTGCCAGCAGCTTAGGGACTACTTCCTACAATGAGCAGTTCTTC. This codes for CASSLGTTSYNEQFF.

The V gene is TRBV7-9, the J gene TRBJ1-1; no clear D. In germline, CDR1 is SEHNR, CDR2 FQNEAQ (reference sequence). The V end lost 3 bases, the J end lost 1 base, and 12 bases lay between the germline ends. The CDR3 consists of 15 residues. The CDR3 protein is CASSLRRVANTEAFF. CDR3 sequence (DNA): TGTGCCAGCAGCTTGAGAAGGGTCGCGAACACTGAAGCTTTCTTT.

CDR3 sequence: CASYEGTQYF. The CDR3 DNA reads TGTGCCAGCTATGAGGGGACCCAGTACTTC. The chain combines TRBV6-1 with TRBJ2-5; perhaps TRBD2 as D (5 bases). This CDR3 region has 10 residues. Germline lookup yields CDR1 MNHNS and CDR2 SASEGT. V lost 8 bases and J lost 7, with 8 bases in between.

A few counts support this clonotype. The J gene is TRBJ1-3, the V gene TRBV21-1. TRBV21-1 is reported as a pseudogene. This CDR3 region has 17 residues. The CDR3 protein is CASTQKEVVNSGNTIYF. CDR3 DNA: TGTGCCAGCACCCAAAAGGAGGTCGTCAACTCTGGAAACACCATATATTTT.

The gene calls are TRBV24-1 and TRBJ2-3; no reliable D call. Germline-derived CDR1 and CDR2 are KGHDR and SFDVKD. V shed 9 bases and J shed 7 bases, with 10 bases lying between them. The CDR3 is 11 amino acids. The CDR3 coding sequence is TGTGCCACCGGCCGGACGTATACGCAGTATTTT. This translates into CATGRTYTQYF.

The chain recombines TRBV12-3 or TRBV12-4 with TRBJ2-2; D gene ambiguous. The germline V and J ends were trimmed by 7 bases and 7 bases, with 7 bases remaining between them. The CDR3 totals 11 residues. This CDR3 is CASKYGGELFF. CDR3 bases: TGTGCCAGCAAGTATGGCGGGGAGCTGTTTTTT.